The 4 T cell receptor beta chains presented below share a single source sample, sequenced in a study of T cells in localized non-small cell lung cancer. Sequenced by immunoSEQ multiplex PCR; TCRdb stores in-frame clones only, minus some. The sample has over a thousand clones, about a fifth seen once. Source: normal lung tissue next to the tumor, taken before any cancer treatment. The receptors were gathered from an older female donor with stage I lung adenocarcinoma.

J is TRBJ1-3 and V is TRBV30; perhaps TRBD1 as D (5 bases). The CDR3 extends over 12 amino acids. Trimming took off 7 bases at V and 5 bases at J, with 12 bases between the two ends. Germline CDR1 is GTSNPN and CDR2 is SVGIG (reference sequence). The CDR3 region has the DNA TGTGCCTCCCACCAGGGACGAAACACCATATATTTT. Amino acid sequence: CASHQGRNTIYF.

This clone is categorized as medium-sized. The chain carries TRBV11-3 and TRBJ2-2, with D possibly TRBD1 on 6 matching bases. This CDR3 has 16 amino acids. CDR1 is SGHNT, CDR2 YENEEA, per germline. Trimming removed 3 bases at V and 4 bases at J, with 15 bases between. CDR3 DNA: TGTGCCAGCAGCTTGACCGGGACACCCTCCACCGGGGAGCTGTTTTTT. Protein sequence: CASSLTGTPSTGELFF.

By frequency in the sample, this clone is medium-sized (0.01 to 0.1%). CDR3 DNA: TGTGCCAGCAGTTCCGCCTTCGGGACCCGTACCAACGGTGGAAACACCATATATTTT. This sequence encodes CASSSAFGTRTNGGNTIYF. The J gene is TRBJ1-3, the V gene TRBV6-8, with a weak D call TRBD1 (5 bases). V was trimmed by 4 bases and J by 3 bases, leaving 25 bases between them. This CDR3 spans 19 amino acids. CDR1 and CDR2 from the germline V gene are MNHGY and SAAAGT.

The V call is TRBV15, the J call TRBJ2-3; TRBD2 matches 8 bases. The trim removed 1 base at V and 1 base at J, leaving 7 bases unmatched. Germline CDR1 is LNHNV and CDR2 is YYDKDF (reference sequence). The CDR3 has 17 amino acids. Here the CDR3 reads CATSRGVGAGGTDTQYF. The CDR3 nucleotides are TGTGCCACCAGCAGAGGTGTCGGAGCGGGGGGCACAGATACGCAGTATTTT.